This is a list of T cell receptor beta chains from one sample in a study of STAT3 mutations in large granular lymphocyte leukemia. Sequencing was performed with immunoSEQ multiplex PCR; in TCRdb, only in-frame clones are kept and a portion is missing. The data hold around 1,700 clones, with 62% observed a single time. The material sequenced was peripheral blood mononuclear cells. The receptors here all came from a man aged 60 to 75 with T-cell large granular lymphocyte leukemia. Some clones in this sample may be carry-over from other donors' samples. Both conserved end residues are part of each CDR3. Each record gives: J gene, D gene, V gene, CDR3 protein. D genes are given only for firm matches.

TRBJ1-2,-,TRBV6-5,CASSYDGQGGGGYTF
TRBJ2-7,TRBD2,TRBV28,CASSSLAGGDEQYF
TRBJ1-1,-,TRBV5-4,CASSPSMNTEAFF
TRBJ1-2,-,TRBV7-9,CASSRKGGVSHYGYTF
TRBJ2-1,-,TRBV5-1,CASRGESSYNEQFF
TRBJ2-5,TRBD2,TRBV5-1,CASSPSGTSIGTQYF
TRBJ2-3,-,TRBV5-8,CASSGRTGSMTDTQYF
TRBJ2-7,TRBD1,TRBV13,CASSRRPGTGPYEQYF
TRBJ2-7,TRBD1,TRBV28,CASSSRRQGMDEQYF
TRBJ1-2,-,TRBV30,CAWNYDRRDGYTF
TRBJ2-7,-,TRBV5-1,CASSHDRYPYEQYF
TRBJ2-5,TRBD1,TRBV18,CASSPQGAWETQYF
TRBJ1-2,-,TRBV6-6,CASIKAGSSYGYTF
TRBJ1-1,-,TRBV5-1,CATRAGWGSYTEAFF
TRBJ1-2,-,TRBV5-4,CASSLDTSNYGYTF
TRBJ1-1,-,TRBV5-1,CASSLAGGMNTEAFF
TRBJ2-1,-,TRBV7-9,CASSLTAGRLYNEQFF
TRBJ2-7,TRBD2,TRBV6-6,CASRKTSGRTYEQYF
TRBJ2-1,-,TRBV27,CASSPLGAVGYNEQFF
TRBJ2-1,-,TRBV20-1,CSARESVEQFF
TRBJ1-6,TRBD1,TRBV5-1,CASSGSGQGNSPLHF
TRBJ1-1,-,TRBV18,CASSPREGVAFF
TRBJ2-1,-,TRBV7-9,CASSLAARSYVDEQFF
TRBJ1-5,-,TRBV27,CASSSVNQPQHF
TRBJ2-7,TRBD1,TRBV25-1,CASSQAGQGTYEQYF
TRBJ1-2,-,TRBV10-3,CAISEGGPFGYTF
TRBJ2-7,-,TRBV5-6,CAPASSLEQYF
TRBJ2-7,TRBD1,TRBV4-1,CASSHLPTGGVSEQYF
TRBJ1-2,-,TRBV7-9,CASSLDTLSNYGYTF
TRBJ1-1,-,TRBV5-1,CASSLEPGVGAFF
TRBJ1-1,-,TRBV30,CAWTSGWGTEAFF
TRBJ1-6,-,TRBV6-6,CASTGNSPLHF
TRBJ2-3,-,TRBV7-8,CASRGRPLQYF
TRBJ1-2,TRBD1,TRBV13,CASSFGTANYGYTF
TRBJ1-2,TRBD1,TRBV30,CAWSGRVGGIYGYTF
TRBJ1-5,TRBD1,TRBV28,CASSLFFGQDQPQHF
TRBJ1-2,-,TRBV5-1,CASSLAFGEDGYTF
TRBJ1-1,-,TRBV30,CAWSLDAAWGGTEAFF
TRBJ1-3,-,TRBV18,CASSPLQQGSSGNTIYF
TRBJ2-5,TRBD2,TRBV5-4,CASSFIAGRQETQYF
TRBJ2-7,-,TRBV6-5,CASSYEGPPYEQYF
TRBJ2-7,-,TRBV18,CASSREGEQYF
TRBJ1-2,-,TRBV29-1,CSVVFNYGYTF
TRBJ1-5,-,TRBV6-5,CASSQGPNQPQHF
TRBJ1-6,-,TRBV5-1,CASSYWANSPLHF
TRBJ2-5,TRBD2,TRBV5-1,CASSWGGRTQETQYF
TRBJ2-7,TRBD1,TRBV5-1,CASSPGDRAVTSYEQYF
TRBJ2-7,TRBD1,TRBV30,CAWSTGTGSYEQYF
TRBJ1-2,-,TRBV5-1,CASSLAPRDYGYTF
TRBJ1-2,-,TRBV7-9,CASSLDSNYGYTF
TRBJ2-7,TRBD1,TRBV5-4,CASSRGMGQGSYEQYF
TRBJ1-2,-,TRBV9,CASSVDYRSYYGYTF
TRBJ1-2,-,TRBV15,CATSSPGGWEGYTF
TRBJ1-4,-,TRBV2,CASRARTESNEKLFF
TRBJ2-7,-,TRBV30,CAWSVLGGTEQYF
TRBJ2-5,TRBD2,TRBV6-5,CATTASGLAQETQYF
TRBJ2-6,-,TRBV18,CASSPRTVDPPVLTF